This passage covers 23 T cell receptor beta chains from one sample sequenced in a study of Tregs in tolerant kidney transplant recipients. Using immunoSEQ multiplex PCR, the repertoire was profiled, and TCRdb retains in-frame clones only, with some absent. The sample lists roughly 4,200 clones, 55% to 60% occurring once. Their cognate antigens are unknown. Source material: CD8+ T cells from blood cultured with allogeneic cells. The source is a human donor in good health.

The V and J genes are TRBV2 and TRBJ2-7, with D unresolved. Trimming removed 4 bases from V and 2 bases from J, with 6 bases in between. The germline V gene encodes CDR1 SNHLY and CDR2 FYNNEI. The CDR3 runs 12 residues. This CDR3 is CASSGAAYEQYF. The CDR3 nucleotides are TGTGCCAGCAGTGGGGCGGCCTACGAGCAGTACTTC.

J is TRBJ2-7 and V is TRBV5-1; D gene ambiguous. V lost 0 bases and J 6 bases, leaving 7 bases between the germline ends. The germline V gene encodes CDR1 SGHRS and CDR2 YFSETQ. The CDR3 runs to 12 residues. The CDR3 region has the DNA TGCGCCAGCAGCTTGGCCGGGCTCGAGCAGTACTTC. Amino acids: CASSLAGLEQYF.

A few counts support this clone. The chain combines TRBV27 with TRBJ2-7, with 7 bases that match TRBD1. The CDR3 is 14 amino acids. Unmatched junction bases numbered 5, after V lost 3 bases and J lost 3 bases. The germline V gene encodes CDR1 MNHEY and CDR2 SMNVEV (reference sequence). Here the CDR3 DNA reads TGTGCCAGCAGTTTTGGAACAGGGGTCTACGAGCAGTACTTC. This gives the protein CASSFGTGVYEQYF.

In its sample, this clone was seen a few times. The V and J genes are TRBV18 and TRBJ1-2; D uncertain. V was cut by 0 bases and J by 3 bases, with 8 bases left in between. The CDR3 length is 14 residues. The germline V gene has CDR1 KGHSH and CDR2 LQKENI. The CDR3 loop reads CASSPPGIYYGYTF. The CDR3 DNA reads TGTGCCAGCTCACCACCAGGTATTTACTATGGCTACACCTTC.

The CDR3 DNA is TGTGCCAGCAGCCCCCCCTGGACAGGGTCAAGCACAGATACGCAGTATTTT. Protein: CASSPPWTGSSTDTQYF. The rearrangement joins TRBV7-9 to TRBJ2-3, with 8 bases that match TRBD1. There are 17 residues in the CDR3. V lost 5 bases to trimming and J lost 0 bases; unmatched junction nucleotides: 10. Germline lookup yields CDR1 SEHNR and CDR2 FQNEAQ (reference sequence).

V gene TRBV9 combines with J gene TRBJ2-5, with 11 bases identical to TRBD2. Germline CDR1 reads SGDLS; CDR2 reads YYNGEE. The CDR3 consists of 15 residues. The V segment lost 2 bases and the J segment 1 base; nucleotides outside the gene matches: 1. CDR3: CASSVSGGAQETQYF. In DNA, the CDR3 is TGTGCCAGCAGCGTTAGCGGGGGGGCCCAAGAGACCCAGTACTTC.

This sequence joins TRBV6-5 and TRBJ1-4, with unresolved D. Germline loops: CDR1 MNHEY, CDR2 SVGAGI. The CDR3 is 14 amino acids. V was trimmed by 3 bases and J by 8 bases, leaving 13 bases between them. The CDR3 nucleotides read TGTGCCAGCAGTTATAGTAGTTCTTGGGAAAAACTGTTTTTT. As protein: CASSYSSSWEKLFF.

The CDR3 coding sequence is TGTGCCAGCAGCACGTGGGAGGGGTCAGAGACCCAGTACTTC. Translating gives CASSTWEGSETQYF. The rearrangement joins TRBV13 to TRBJ2-5; 7 nucleotides match TRBD2. Germline CDR1 PRHDT, CDR2 FYEKMQ (reference sequence). V was pared by 5 bases and J by 4 bases, with 7 bases of the junction left unmatched. The CDR3 is made up of 14 amino acids.

This chain's CDR3 is CASGLGETISYNEQFF. The DNA of the CDR3 is TGTGCTAGTGGTTTGGGGGAAACCATCTCCTACAATGAGCAGTTCTTC. V usage is TRBV12-5 and J usage is TRBJ2-1; no definite D call. The germline CDR1 and CDR2 sequences are LGHNT and FRNRAP. Trimming pared 1 base from V and 0 bases from J, leaving 10 bases between. This CDR3 is built from 16 residues. Together with reference TRBV12-5 and TRBJ2-1, the CDR3 gives the full variable domain: DARVTQTPRHKVTEMGQEVTMRCQPILGHNTVFWYRQTMMQGLELLAYFRNRAPLDDSGMPKDRFSAEMPDATLATLKIQPSEPRDSAVYFCASGLGETISYNEQFFGPGTRLTVL.

The rearrangement uses TRBV27 and TRBJ2-7, with D perhaps TRBD1 (5 bases). Germline V gene sequence: CDR1 MNHEY, CDR2 SMNVEV (reference sequence). The CDR3 loop spans 14 amino acids. The V end lost 2 bases, the J end lost 2 bases, and 10 bases lay between the germline ends. The CDR3 DNA reads TGTGCCAGCAGTTTAGGGGCGTTCACCTACGAGCAGTACTTC. Its protein is CASSLGAFTYEQYF.

J is TRBJ1-2 and V is TRBV7-9; 9 bases fit TRBD1. The germline V gene encodes CDR1 SEHNR and CDR2 FQNEAQ (reference sequence). Germline trimming cut 1 base from V and 1 base from J; bases unmatched to any gene: 4. This CDR3 spans 16 amino acids. The CDR3, as DNA: TGTGCCAGCAGCTTAGTTGGACAGGGGTTTAACTATGGCTACACCTTC. It yields the protein CASSLVGQGFNYGYTF.

A few counts support this clone. The chain employs TRBV7-6 and TRBJ2-6; no firm D call. CDR1 and CDR2 from the germline V gene are SGHVS and FNYEAQ. V lost 4 bases, J lost 0 bases, and 7 bases lay in between. This CDR3 has 15 residues. DNA for the CDR3: TGTGCCAGCAGCTACACCGACTCTGGGGCCAACGTCCTGACTTTC. Its translation is CASSYTDSGANVLTF.

The gene calls are TRBV13 and TRBJ1-2, with D uncertain. CDR1 and CDR2 (germline): PRHDT, FYEKMQ (reference sequence). The CDR3 totals 14 residues. The V and J ends lost 4 bases and 3 bases respectively, with 12 bases between them. The CDR3 spells CASSSGPRDYGYTF. DNA for the CDR3: TGTGCCAGCAGCTCGGGCCCTAGGGACTATGGCTACACCTTC.

The chain carries TRBV5-8 and TRBJ2-7; 8 nucleotides agree with TRBD1. The CDR3 covers 14 residues. Germline values: CDR1 SGHTS, CDR2 YDEGEE. V was pared by 4 bases and J by 2 bases, with 5 bases of the junction left unmatched. The CDR3 nucleotides read TGTGCCAGCAGCCTTGACAGGGGTACCTACGAGCAGTACTTC. This codes for CASSLDRGTYEQYF.

This rearrangement joins TRBV27 to TRBJ1-4; TRBD1 agrees at 7 bases. Trimming at V came to 5 bases and at J to 7 bases, leaving 7 bases not matched to a gene. Germline lookup yields CDR1 MNHEY and CDR2 SMNVEV (reference sequence). CDR3 size: 14 residues. CDR3 sequence: CASSPQGYGEKLFF. CDR3 nucleotide sequence: TGTGCCAGCAGTCCACAGGGGTATGGTGAAAAACTGTTTTTT.

This rearrangement joins TRBV10-3 to TRBJ2-7, with D possibly being TRBD2 (5 bases). Trimming removed 2 bases from V and 2 bases from J, with 7 bases in between. The CDR3 consists of 13 residues. Looked up from germline, CDR1 is ENHRY and CDR2 is SYGVKD. CDR3 region: CAISEPGTYEQYF. The CDR3 DNA is TGTGCCATCAGTGAGCCCGGGACCTACGAGCAGTACTTC.

This chain joins TRBV19 and TRBJ2-1; 9 bases agree with TRBD2. V was clipped by 9 bases and J by 1 base; unmatched bases: 7. The CDR3 has 15 amino acids. CDR1 is LNHDA and CDR2 is SQIVND in the germline V gene (reference sequence). CDR3 sequence: CASNVAGVSYNEQFF. In nucleotides, the CDR3 is TGTGCCAGCAATGTAGCGGGAGTTTCCTACAATGAGCAGTTCTTC.

By sample share, this clone is medium-sized. This chain uses TRBV4-1 with TRBJ1-5, with no clear D. Trimming took 2 bases from V and 5 from J, leaving 22 bases between them. This CDR3 has 18 amino acids. Looked up from germline, CDR1 is MGHRA and CDR2 is YSYEKL. DNA for the CDR3: TGCGCCAGCAGCCAAATTCCCCTTTCTCGGGCAGCCGATCAGCCCCAGCATTTT. It yields the protein CASSQIPLSRAADQPQHF.

This clone was observed a few times. V usage is TRBV7-8 and J usage is TRBJ2-7; 7 bases are shared with TRBD1. V was pared by 5 bases and J by 5 bases, with 15 bases of the junction left unmatched. Germline loops: CDR1 SGHVS, CDR2 FQNEAQ. This CDR3 region has 16 residues. CDR3 sequence (DNA): TGTGCCAGCAGCGTGACCCAGGGGGTCCGAAATGACGAGCAGTACTTC. Translating gives CASSVTQGVRNDEQYF.

J is TRBJ2-2 and V is TRBV27; D not certain. Germline CDR1 and CDR2: MNHEY and SMNVEV (reference sequence). The CDR3 is 13 amino acids. V was pared by 3 bases and J by 6 bases, with 8 bases between. CDR3 nucleotides: TGTGCCAGCAGTTTCCTCGCCCCCGGGGAGCTGTTTTTT. Its translation is CASSFLAPGELFF.

The V gene is TRBV19, the J gene TRBJ2-1; 15 positions match TRBD2. V shed 0 bases, J shed 2 bases, and the junction held 8 bases outside the gene matches. Germline lookup yields CDR1 LNHDA and CDR2 SQIVND (reference sequence). The CDR3 runs to 20 residues. CDR3 sequence (DNA): TGTGCCAGTAGTATAGATTGGACTAGCGGGAGGGCCTATGCCTACAATGAGCAGTTCTTC. Amino acids: CASSIDWTSGRAYAYNEQFF.

The chain carries TRBV7-9 and TRBJ2-2; D uncertain. This CDR3 is 13 amino acids long. Germline assignment: CDR1 SEHNR and CDR2 FQNEAQ (reference sequence). Trimming stripped 4 bases from V and 6 bases from J, with 9 bases between. CDR3 in amino acids: CASSSELAGELFF. CDR3 nucleotides: TGTGCCAGCAGCTCCGAATTGGCCGGGGAGCTGTTTTTT.

The rearrangement links TRBV6-6 to TRBJ2-7; 7 bases are shared with TRBD1. CDR3 length: 12 amino acids. V shed 5 bases and J 7 bases; nucleotides not matched to a gene: 5. Germline V lookup: CDR1 MNHNY, CDR2 SVGAGI (reference sequence). CDR3 sequence: CASSPTGWEQYF. The CDR3 DNA is TGTGCCAGCAGTCCGACAGGGTGGGAGCAGTACTTC.